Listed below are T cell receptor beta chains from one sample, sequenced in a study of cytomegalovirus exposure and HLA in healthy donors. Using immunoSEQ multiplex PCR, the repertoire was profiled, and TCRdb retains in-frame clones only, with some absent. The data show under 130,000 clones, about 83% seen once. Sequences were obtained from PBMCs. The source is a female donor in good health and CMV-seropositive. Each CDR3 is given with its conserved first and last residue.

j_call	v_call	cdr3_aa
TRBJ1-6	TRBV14	CAIFAGQGDLNSPLHF
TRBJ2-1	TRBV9	CASTVGTGGARSYNEQFF
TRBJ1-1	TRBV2	CASRRDSEAFF
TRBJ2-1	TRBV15	CATTPGQRAGNEQFF
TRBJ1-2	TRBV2	CATSSQGTSGYTF
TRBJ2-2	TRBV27	CASSSHLAGPRNTGELFF
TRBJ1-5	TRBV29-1	CSVVSGGQPQHF
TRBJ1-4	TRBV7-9	CASSFVPGLSNVELFF
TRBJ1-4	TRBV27	CALRAEKLFF
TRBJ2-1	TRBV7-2	CASSLVFGGGLSSYNEQFF
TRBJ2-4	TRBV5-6	CASSLRTGLAKNIQYF
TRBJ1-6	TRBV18	CASSKDRNNSPLHF
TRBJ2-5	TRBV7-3	CASSLGGGGETQYF
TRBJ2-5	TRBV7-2	CASSFGGLYQETQYF
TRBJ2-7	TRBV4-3	CASSWTVDTYEQYF
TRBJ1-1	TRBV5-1	CASSKAGGAGTEAFF
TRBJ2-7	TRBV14	CASSPTAGGPIPEQYF
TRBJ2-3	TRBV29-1	CSATSTGGGITDTQYF